The 3 T cell receptor beta chains given below trace back to one sample, sequenced in a study of Ad26.COV2.S vaccination and SARS-CoV-2 variants. The treatment was: 15 to 20 received Ad26.COV2.S at low or high dose, single or two shots; about 5 received placebo; per-sample allocation not given. Each sample was drawn 63 days after the first injection (of vaccine or placebo). Profiling relied on immunoSEQ multiplex PCR, and the TCRdb table lists in-frame clones only, not all of them. The sample holds a few hundred thousand clones, almost 90% seen once. The sequences come from peripheral blood, collected in a trial of Ad26.COV2.S vaccine versus placebo. These receptors were obtained from a person aged 18-65 years who received the Ad26.COV2.S COVID-19 vaccine or a placebo.

The rearrangement joins TRBV4-1 to TRBJ1-4; D is unresolved. V was pared by 1 base and J by 5 bases, with 5 bases between. Germline V gene sequence: CDR1 MGHRA, CDR2 YSYEKL. This CDR3 has 13 amino acids. CDR3 sequence (DNA): TGCGCCAGCAGCCAAGTTCAGAATGAAAAACTGTTTTTT. It encodes CASSQVQNEKLFF.

V usage is TRBV6-2 or TRBV6-3 and J usage is TRBJ2-7; possibly TRBD1 for D (6 bases). From germline, CDR1 is MNHEY and CDR2 SVGEGT. The V gene lost 0 bases and the J gene lost 7 bases, with 13 bases spanning the gap. The CDR3 is made up of 14 amino acids. CDR3 sequence: CASSYSNGGREQYV. CDR3 nucleotide sequence: TGTGCCAGCAGTTACTCGAATGGGGGCCGGGAGCAGTACGTC.

The chain combines TRBV27 with TRBJ2-7; D possibly corresponds to TRBD2 (6 bases). This CDR3 comprises 15 residues. The V and J ends lost 0 bases and 0 bases respectively, with 9 bases between them. Germline V gives CDR1 MNHEY, CDR2 SMNVEV (reference sequence). The CDR3 nucleotides are TGTGCCAGCAGTTTATCTAGGGGACTCTCCTACGAGCAGTACTTC. Translated: CASSLSRGLSYEQYF.